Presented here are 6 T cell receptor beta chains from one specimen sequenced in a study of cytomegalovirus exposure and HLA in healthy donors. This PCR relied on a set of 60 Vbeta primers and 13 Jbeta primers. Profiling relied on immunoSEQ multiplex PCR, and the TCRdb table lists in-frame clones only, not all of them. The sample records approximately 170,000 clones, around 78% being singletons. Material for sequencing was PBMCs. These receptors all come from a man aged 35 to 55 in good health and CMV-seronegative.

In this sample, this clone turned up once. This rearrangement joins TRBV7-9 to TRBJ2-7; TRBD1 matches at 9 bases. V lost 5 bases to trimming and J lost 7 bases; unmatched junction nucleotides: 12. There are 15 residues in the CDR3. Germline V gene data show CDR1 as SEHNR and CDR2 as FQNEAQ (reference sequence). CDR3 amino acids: CASSRPRTGVWEQYF. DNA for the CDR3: TGTGCCAGCAGCCGTCCCCGGACAGGGGTTTGGGAGCAGTACTTC.

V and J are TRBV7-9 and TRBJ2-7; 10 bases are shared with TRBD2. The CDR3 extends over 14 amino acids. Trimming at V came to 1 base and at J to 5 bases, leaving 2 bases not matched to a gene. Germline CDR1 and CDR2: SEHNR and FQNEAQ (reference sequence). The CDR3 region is CASSLGLAGDEQYV. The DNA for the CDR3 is TGTGCCAGCAGCTTAGGTCTAGCGGGAGACGAGCAGTACGTC.

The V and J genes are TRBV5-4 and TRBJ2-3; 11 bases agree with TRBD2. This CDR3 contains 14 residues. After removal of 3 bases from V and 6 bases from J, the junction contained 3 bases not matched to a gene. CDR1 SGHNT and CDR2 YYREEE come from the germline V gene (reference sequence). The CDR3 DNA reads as TGTGCCAGCAGCTATAGCGGGAGGGCCGATACGCAGTATTTT. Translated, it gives CASSYSGRADTQYF.

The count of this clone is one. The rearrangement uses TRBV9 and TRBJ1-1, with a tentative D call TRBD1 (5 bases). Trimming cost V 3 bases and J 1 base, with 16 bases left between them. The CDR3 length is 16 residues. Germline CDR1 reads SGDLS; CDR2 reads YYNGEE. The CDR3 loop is CASSEGGVWGNTEAFF. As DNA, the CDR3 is TGTGCCAGCAGCGAAGGAGGGGTTTGGGGGAACACTGAAGCTTTCTTT.

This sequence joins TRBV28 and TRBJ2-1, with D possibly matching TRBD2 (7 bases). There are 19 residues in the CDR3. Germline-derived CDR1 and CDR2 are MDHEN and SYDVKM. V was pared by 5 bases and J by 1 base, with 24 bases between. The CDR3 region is CASSPNLLAEGGSYNEQFF. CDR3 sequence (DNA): TGTGCCAGCAGTCCCAATCTCCTAGCGGAAGGGGGTTCCTACAATGAGCAGTTCTTC.

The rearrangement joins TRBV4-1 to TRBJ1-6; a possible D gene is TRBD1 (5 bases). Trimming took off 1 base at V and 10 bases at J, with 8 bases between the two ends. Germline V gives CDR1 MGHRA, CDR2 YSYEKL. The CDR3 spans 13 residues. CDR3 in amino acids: CASSQAPGSPLHF. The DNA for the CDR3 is TGCGCCAGCAGCCAAGCCCCAGGGTCACCCCTCCACTTT.